One sample yielded the 8 T cell receptor beta chains listed below, sequenced in a study of T cell responses to AZD1222 COVID-19 vaccine. Using immunoSEQ multiplex PCR, the repertoire was profiled, and TCRdb retains in-frame clones only, with some absent. The sample has around 130,000 clones, about 93% seen once; the top ten hold roughly 0.96%. The material sequenced was peripheral blood, taken on day 0 of AZD1222 vaccination. All receptors come from an adult in good health.

The chain recombines TRBV5-4 with TRBJ1-2; weak D call: TRBD1 (6 bases). V lost 4 bases to trimming and J lost 4 bases, with 14 bases between them. CDR3 size: 14 residues. Germline CDR1 SGHNT, CDR2 YYREEE (reference sequence). The DNA of the CDR3 is TGTGCCAGCAGCCTCCGGGACATAGCCTATGGCTACACCTTC. As protein: CASSLRDIAYGYTF.

This clone occurred once. This chain uses TRBV5-1 with TRBJ2-3; D is perhaps TRBD2 (6 bases). This CDR3 has 16 amino acids. Germline V lookup: CDR1 SGHRS, CDR2 YFSETQ. Trimming took off 4 bases at V and 0 bases at J, with 15 bases between the two ends. CDR3 loop: CASSPPSSGSTDTQYF. CDR3 bases: TGCGCCAGCAGCCCGCCCTCGAGCGGGAGCACAGATACGCAGTATTTT.

The V gene is TRBV12-2, the J gene TRBJ1-2; no DNA check was done on the table's D call, TRBD1. TRBV12-2 is a pseudogene locus. CDR3 length: 14 amino acids. In DNA, the CDR3 is TGTGCAAGTCGCATTGGACAGCGGCCCTATGGCTACACCTTC. It translates to CASRIGQRPYGYTF.

This chain connects TRBV3-1 (or the pseudogene TRBV3-2) to TRBJ1-2; TRBD1 is a possible D gene (6 bases). The germline gives CDR1 LGHDT, CDR2 YNNKEL (reference sequence). V shed 4 bases and J shed 5 bases, with 17 bases lying between them. The CDR3 sequence is 15 residues long. The CDR3: CASSLRDTGGYGYTF. CDR3 coding DNA: TGTGCCAGCAGCCTTCGGGACACGGGGGGATATGGCTACACCTTC.

This chain joins TRBV20-1 and TRBJ1-6, with D hard to call. Germline CDR1 is DFQATT and CDR2 is SNEGSKA (reference sequence). The V end lost 3 bases, the J end lost 11 bases, and 11 bases lay between the germline ends. The CDR3 is 12 amino acids. The DNA for the CDR3 is TGCAGTGCTAGTCTCCTTGGGACACCCCTCCACTTT. Residues: CSASLLGTPLHF.

The rearrangement uses TRBV6-1 and TRBJ1-5; no firm D call. Germline V gene data show CDR1 as MNHNS and CDR2 as SASEGT. V was pared by 3 bases and J by 2 bases, with 11 bases between. The CDR3 sequence is 15 residues long. In nucleotides, the CDR3 is TGTGCCAGCAGTGAGGTGTTTCCGGGCAATCAGCCCCAGCATTTT. Protein sequence: CASSEVFPGNQPQHF.

With regard to this clone: The same CDR3 also results from other DNA sequences found in this sample. The J gene is TRBJ1-2, the V gene TRBV27; D call uncertain. CDR1 and CDR2 (germline): MNHEY, SMNVEV (reference sequence). The V end lost 0 bases, the J end lost 4 bases, and 9 bases lay between the germline ends. CDR3 size: 14 residues. DNA for the CDR3: TGTGCCAGCAGTTTATCAGGAGGGTTCTATGGCTACACCTTC. It encodes CASSLSGGFYGYTF.

Here the CDR3 DNA reads TGTGCCAGCAGCTGGGGGGCGGGCGGTGAAAAACTGTTTTTT. Translation: CASSWGAGGEKLFF. V usage is TRBV5-6 and J usage is TRBJ1-4, with D possibly being TRBD1 (6 bases). V lost 3 bases and J lost 7, with 13 bases in between. In germline, CDR1 is SGHDT, CDR2 YYEEEE. CDR3 length: 14 amino acids.